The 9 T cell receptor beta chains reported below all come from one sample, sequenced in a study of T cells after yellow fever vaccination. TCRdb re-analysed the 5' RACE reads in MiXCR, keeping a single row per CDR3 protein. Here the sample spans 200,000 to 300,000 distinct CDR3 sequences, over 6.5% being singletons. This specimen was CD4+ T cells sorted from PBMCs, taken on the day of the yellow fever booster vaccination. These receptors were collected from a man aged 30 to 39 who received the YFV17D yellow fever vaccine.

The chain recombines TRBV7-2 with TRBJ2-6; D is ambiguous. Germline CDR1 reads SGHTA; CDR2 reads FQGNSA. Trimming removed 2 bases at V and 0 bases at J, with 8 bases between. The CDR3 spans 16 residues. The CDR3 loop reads CASSLRRYSGANVLTF. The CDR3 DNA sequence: TGTGCCAGCAGCTTAAGGCGGTACTCTGGGGCCAACGTCCTGACTTTC. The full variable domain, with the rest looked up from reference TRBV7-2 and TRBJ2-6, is GAGVSQSPSNKVTEKGKDVELRCDPISGHTALYWYRQSLGQGLEFLIYFQGNSAPDKSGLPSDRFSAERTGGSVSTLTIQRTQQEDSAVYLCASSLRRYSGANVLTFGAGSRLTVL.

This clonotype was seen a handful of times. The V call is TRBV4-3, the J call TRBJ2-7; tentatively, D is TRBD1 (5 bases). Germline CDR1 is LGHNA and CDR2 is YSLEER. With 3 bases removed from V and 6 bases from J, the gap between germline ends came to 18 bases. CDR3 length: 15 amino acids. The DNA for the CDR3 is TGCGCCAGCAGCCAGATTGGGATACAGGCCTCCGAGCAGTACTTC. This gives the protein CASSQIGIQASEQYF.

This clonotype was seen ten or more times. The CDR3 DNA reads TGCGCCAGCATGGATCTCCCCTCGGCCACAGATACGCAGTATTTT. Translated, it gives CASMDLPSATDTQYF. The chain couples TRBV10-2 to TRBJ2-3; D is uncertain. CDR1 and CDR2 from the germline V gene are WSHSY and SAAADI. The CDR3 has 15 residues. V was shortened by 7 bases and J by 2 bases, with 16 bases between the two germline ends.

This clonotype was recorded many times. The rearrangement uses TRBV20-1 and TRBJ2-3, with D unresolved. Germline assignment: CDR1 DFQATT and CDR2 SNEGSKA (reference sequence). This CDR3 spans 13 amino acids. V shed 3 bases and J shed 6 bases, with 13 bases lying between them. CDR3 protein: CSASFETGDTQYF. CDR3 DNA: TGCAGTGCTAGTTTCGAGACTGGGGATACGCAGTATTTT.

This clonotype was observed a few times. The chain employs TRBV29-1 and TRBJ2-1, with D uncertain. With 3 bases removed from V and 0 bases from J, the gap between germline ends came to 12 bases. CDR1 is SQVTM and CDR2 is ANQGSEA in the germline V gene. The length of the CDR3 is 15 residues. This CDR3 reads CSVEWLLSSYNEQFF. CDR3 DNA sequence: TGCAGCGTTGAGTGGCTTCTGAGCTCCTACAATGAGCAGTTCTTC.

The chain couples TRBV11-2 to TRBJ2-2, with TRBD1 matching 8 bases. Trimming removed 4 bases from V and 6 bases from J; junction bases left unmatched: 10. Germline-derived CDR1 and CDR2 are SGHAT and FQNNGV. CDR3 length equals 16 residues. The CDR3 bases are TGTGCCAGCAGCTCCCTAACAGGGGGTCAGGCCGGGGAGCTGTTTTTT. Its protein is CASSSLTGGQAGELFF.

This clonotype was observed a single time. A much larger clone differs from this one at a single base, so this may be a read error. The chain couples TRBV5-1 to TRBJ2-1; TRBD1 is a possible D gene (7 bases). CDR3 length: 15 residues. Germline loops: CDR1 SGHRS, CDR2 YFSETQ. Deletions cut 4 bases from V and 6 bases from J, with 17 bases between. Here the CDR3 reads CASSRRRGLSNEQFF. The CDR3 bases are TGCGCCAGCAGCCGCCGGAGGGGGCTCTCCAATGAGCAGTTCTTC. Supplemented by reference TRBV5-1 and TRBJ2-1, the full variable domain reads KAGVTQTPRYLIKTRGQQVTLSCSPISGHRSVSWYQQTPGQGLQFLFEYFSETQRNKGNFPGRFSGRQFSNSRSEMNVSTLELGDSALYLCASSRRRGLSNEQFFGPGTRLTVL.

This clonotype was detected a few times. In nucleotides, the CDR3 is TGTGCCAGCAGCGTAATGGATGGAGAGACCCAGTACTTC. The encoded protein is CASSVMDGETQYF. The chain couples TRBV9 to TRBJ2-5; no clear D gene. Trimming cost V 1 base and J 4 bases, with 8 bases left between them. This CDR3 is built from 13 residues. CDR1 and CDR2 (germline): SGDLS, YYNGEE.

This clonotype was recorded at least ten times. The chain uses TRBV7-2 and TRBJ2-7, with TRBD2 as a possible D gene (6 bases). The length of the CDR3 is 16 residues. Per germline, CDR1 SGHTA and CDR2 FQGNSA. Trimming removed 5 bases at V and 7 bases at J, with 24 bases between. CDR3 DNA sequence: TGTGCCAGCAGCCGGAGTACCGGGACTCGGCTGGGTGAGCAGTACTTC. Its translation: CASSRSTGTRLGEQYF.